This is a list of T cell receptor beta chains from one sample in a study of siplizumab effects on memory and regulatory T cells. Using immunoSEQ multiplex PCR, the repertoire was profiled, and TCRdb retains in-frame clones only, with some absent. The sample lists about 98,000 clones; approximately 90% were seen once. Sequenced: CD4+ T cells sorted from blood. The receptor set was obtained from a human donor in good health. CDR3s include the opening cysteine and the closing phenylalanine or tryptophan. The D gene is left open where the match is weak. Rows give clone size only sometimes, using once, few, many, or a class for an expanded clone.

v_gene	abundance	j_gene	d_gene	CDR3nt	CDR3aa
TRBV11-2	once	TRBJ2-3	NA	TGTGCCAGCAGCCGCCTGCTTAGAGGGGTAGGCACAGATACGCAGTATTTT	CASSRLLRGVGTDTQYF
TRBV10-2	NA	TRBJ2-1	TRBD1	TGCGCCAGCAGACATTACGCAGGGGGTTCGATCGGCGATGAGCAGTTCTTC	CASRHYAGGSIGDEQFF
TRBV28	NA	TRBJ2-7	NA	TGTGCCAGCAGTTCTCAAGAGCGGGTCCCGGCGGCCGAGCAGTACTTC	CASSSQERVPAAEQYF
TRBV18	NA	TRBJ2-1	NA	TGTGCCAGCTCACCGGGGTGGGGTCTCAATGAGCAGTTCTTC	CASSPGWGLNEQFF
TRBV5-1	NA	TRBJ2-7	TRBD1	TGCGCCAGCAGCTTGTTGATTGGAGGACAGGGGATCTACGAGCAGTACTTC	CASSLLIGGQGIYEQYF
TRBV4-2	NA	TRBJ2-2	TRBD1	TGTGCCAGCAGCCCGGGACAGGGGGCCACACCGAACACCGGGGAGCTGTTTTTT	CASSPGQGATPNTGELFF
TRBV5-4	NA	TRBJ2-1	NA	TGTGCCAGCAGCTCGGTTATTAGGGATGAGCAGTTCTTC	CASSSVIRDEQFF
TRBV10-1	NA	TRBJ1-1	NA	TGCGCCAGCAGTGACGAGGGGGACACTGAAGCTTTCTTT	CASSDEGDTEAFF
TRBV28	once	TRBJ2-1	NA	TGTGCCACCGGAAGCTCCTACAATGAGCAGTTCTTC	CATGSSYNEQFF
TRBV10-3	NA	TRBJ2-7	TRBD1	TGTGCCATCAGTGAGTCGATGGACAGGGGCCAGCAGTACTTC	CAISESMDRGQQYF
TRBV28	NA	TRBJ2-7	NA	TGTGCCAGCAGTTTATTGGGGAGCTACGAGCAGTACTTC	CASSLLGSYEQYF
TRBV30	few	TRBJ1-4	NA	TGTGCCTGGAGGGGGGACGGGGTTGAAAAACTGTTTTTT	CAWRGDGVEKLFF
TRBV6-6	NA	TRBJ1-1	NA	TGTGCCAGCAGATTCCACAGGGAAAAGGGAAACACTGAAGCTTTCTTT	CASRFHREKGNTEAFF
TRBV28	once	TRBJ1-2	NA	TGTGCCAGCCCGTCTCCCCTCGGGCAGGGAGGAACCTATGGCTACACCTTC	CASPSPLGQGGTYGYTF
TRBV12-5	NA	TRBJ2-3	TRBD1	TGTGCTAGTGGCCGCGGACAGGGCGGTCCAGATACGCAGTATTTT	CASGRGQGGPDTQYF
TRBV6-1	NA	TRBJ1-2	NA	TGTGCCAGCCGAGGGATAACAGGGATTAACTATGGCTACACCTTC	CASRGITGINYGYTF
TRBV27	NA	TRBJ2-7	NA	TGTGCCAGCACCCCCGGGCAGTACTTC	CASTPGQYF
TRBV29-1	NA	TRBJ2-3	TRBD1	TGCAGCGTTGGTGCCTCAGGACAGGGTAGCACAGATACGCAGTATTTT	CSVGASGQGSTDTQYF
TRBV5-1	NA	TRBJ2-2	TRBD1	TGCGCCAGCAGCTCGCAGGGCAATTTAGGGGGCGCGGGCACCGGGGAGCTGTTTTTT	CASSSQGNLGGAGTGELFF
TRBV28	NA	TRBJ2-3	NA	TGTGCCAGCAGTTTTGGTTCGGGACATTACACAGATACGCAGTATTTT	CASSFGSGHYTDTQYF
TRBV19	once	TRBJ2-7	TRBD1	TGTGCCAGTAGGCGGACAGGGGGCTACGAGCAGTACTTC	CASRRTGGYEQYF
TRBV25-1	NA	TRBJ1-2	NA	TGTGCCAGCAGTGAATGGGTGGATGGCTACACCTTC	CASSEWVDGYTF
TRBV30	NA	TRBJ1-2	NA	TGTGCCTGGAGTCCGGGACTGAACTATGGCTACACCTTC	CAWSPGLNYGYTF
TRBV29-1	NA	TRBJ1-4	NA	TGCAGCGTTCGGCGGTCCCCTGCAACTAATGAAAAACTGTTTTTT	CSVRRSPATNEKLFF
TRBV4-1	NA	TRBJ1-2	NA	TGCGCCAGCAGCCAAACGTCCGGGACGGGATATGGCTACACCTTC	CASSQTSGTGYGYTF
TRBV19	NA	TRBJ2-4	TRBD1	TGTGCCAGTAGCATGGGACAGGGGAACATTCAGTACTTC	CASSMGQGNIQYF
TRBV5-1	NA	TRBJ1-1	TRBD1	TGCGCCAGCAGCATCGGGGACAGAAACGATATTAAAGCTTTCTTT	CASSIGDRNDIKAFF
TRBV28	NA	TRBJ2-7	TRBD1	TGTGCCAGCAGATCCGACAGGGTGAGGCCCTACGAGCAGTACTTC	CASRSDRVRPYEQYF
TRBV19	once	TRBJ2-2	NA	TGTGCCAGTACCCCATCAGGTTCAGTCACCGGGGAGCTGTTTTTT	CASTPSGSVTGELFF
TRBV2	NA	TRBJ2-5	TRBD1	TGTGCCAGCAGTAGGGACAGGGGACAGGAGACCCAGTACTTC	CASSRDRGQETQYF
TRBV5-6	once	TRBJ1-3	TRBD1	TGTGCCAGCAGCTACGACCGACAGGGCTCTGGAAACACCATATATTTT	CASSYDRQGSGNTIYF
TRBV2	NA	TRBJ2-7	TRBD2	TGTGCCAGTTCGACTAGCGGGAGTCGCTACGAGCAGTACTTC	CASSTSGSRYEQYF
TRBV7-2	NA	TRBJ1-2	NA	TGTGCCAGCAGCTTACTTCTGCTGGGCTACACCTTC	CASSLLLLGYTF
TRBV29-1	NA	TRBJ1-2	NA	TGCAGCGTTGATGATACGGCCTCTAACTATGGCTACACCTTC	CSVDDTASNYGYTF
TRBV15	NA	TRBJ1-1	NA	TGTGCCACCAGCAGGGGGGTGGACATGAACACTGAAGCTTTCTTT	CATSRGVDMNTEAFF
TRBV14	NA	TRBJ1-2	NA	TGTGCCAGCAGCCGTATGGGGGGCTTGGGCTATGGCTACACCTTC	CASSRMGGLGYGYTF
TRBV2	few	TRBJ2-3	NA	TGTGCCGGATTAGGGACAAGGACGACCACAGATACGCAGTATTTT	CAGLGTRTTTDTQYF
TRBV14	NA	TRBJ2-3	NA	TGTGCCAGCAGCCAAGGAACCGGGACCACCTCAGATACGCAGTATTTT	CASSQGTGTTSDTQYF
TRBV7-9	NA	TRBJ1-1	NA	TGTGCCAGCAGCCAGCAGGGGCGGGTGAACACTGAAGCTTTCTTT	CASSQQGRVNTEAFF
TRBV14	NA	TRBJ2-7	NA	TGTGCCAGCAGCCAAGGTAGAGGGGACATCTACGAGCAGTACTTC	CASSQGRGDIYEQYF
TRBV27	NA	TRBJ1-6	TRBD1	TGTGCCAGCAGTCAGGGACAGCCGTCGAGCTCCTATAATTCACCCCTCCACTTT	CASSQGQPSSSYNSPLHF
TRBV25-1	once	TRBJ1-1	NA	TGTGCCAGCAGTGAAACAGGAAAAGGCACTGAAGCTTTCTTT	CASSETGKGTEAFF
TRBV6-6	NA	TRBJ1-4	NA	TGTGCCAGCGCGGACCGGGACAAAGGGACAAATGAAAAACTGTTTTTT	CASADRDKGTNEKLFF
TRBV6-5	once	TRBJ1-5	NA	TGTGCCAGCAGTAGGGACGGAAGCAATCAGCCCCAGCATTTT	CASSRDGSNQPQHF
TRBV19	NA	TRBJ2-7	TRBD1	TGTGCCAGTAGTAGAGCCATGACAGGGGCGGACTACGAGCAGTACTTC	CASSRAMTGADYEQYF
TRBV15	NA	TRBJ2-1	TRBD2	TGTGCCACCAGCAGAGGCCGATCTGGGAGCGGGAGCTCGGCTGAGCAGTTCTTC	CATSRGRSGSGSSAEQFF
TRBV14	few	TRBJ2-3	TRBD1	TGTGCCAGCAGCCAAGGTATAATCGGACAGGGAAAAGATACGCAGTATTTT	CASSQGIIGQGKDTQYF
TRBV7-6	NA	TRBJ2-7	TRBD2	TGTGCCAGCAGCCGGCCAGGACTAGCGGAGGAGCAGTACTTC	CASSRPGLAEEQYF
TRBV30	NA	TRBJ2-1	NA	TGTGCCTGGGGAACAGGGTACCACAATGAGCAGTTCTTC	CAWGTGYHNEQFF
TRBV7-8	NA	TRBJ2-5	TRBD1	TGTGCCAGCAGCTACCAGCGGGACAGGGGGGAGACCCAGTACTTC	CASSYQRDRGETQYF
TRBV18	NA	TRBJ1-5	NA	TGTGCCAGCTCACCACAAAGCAATCAGCCCCAGCATTTT	CASSPQSNQPQHF
TRBV5-1	once	TRBJ2-3	TRBD2	TGCGCCAGCAGCTCCAATAGCGGGGTGAGCACAGATACGCAGTATTTT	CASSSNSGVSTDTQYF
TRBV10-3	NA	TRBJ1-1	TRBD1	TGTGCCATCAGGGGACAGGAGACGCCCCAAGCTTTCTTT	CAIRGQETPQAFF
TRBV14	NA	TRBJ2-2	TRBD2	TGTGCCAGCCGACCCGGGACTAGCAGAAACACCGGGGAGCTGTTTTTT	CASRPGTSRNTGELFF
TRBV29-1	NA	TRBJ2-7	NA	TGCAGCGCCGCCCGTTCCTACGAGCAGTACTTC	CSAARSYEQYF